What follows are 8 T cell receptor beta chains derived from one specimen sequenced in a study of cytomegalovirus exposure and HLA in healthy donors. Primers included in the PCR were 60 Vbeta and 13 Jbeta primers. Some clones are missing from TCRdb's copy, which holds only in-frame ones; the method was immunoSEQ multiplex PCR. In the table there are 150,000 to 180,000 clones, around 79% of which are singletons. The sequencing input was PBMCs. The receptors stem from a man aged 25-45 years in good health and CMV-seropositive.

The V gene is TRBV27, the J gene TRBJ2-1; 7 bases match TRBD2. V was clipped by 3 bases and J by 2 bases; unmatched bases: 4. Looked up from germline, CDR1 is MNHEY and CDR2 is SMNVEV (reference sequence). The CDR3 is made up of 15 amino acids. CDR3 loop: CASSLDRGAYNEQFF. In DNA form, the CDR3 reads TGTGCCAGCAGTTTGGATCGGGGGGCCTACAATGAGCAGTTCTTC.

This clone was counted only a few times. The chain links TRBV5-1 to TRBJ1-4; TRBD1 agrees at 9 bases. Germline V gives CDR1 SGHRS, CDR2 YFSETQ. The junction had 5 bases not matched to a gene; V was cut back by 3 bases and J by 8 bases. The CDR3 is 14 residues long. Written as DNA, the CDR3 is TGCGCCAGCAGCTCCACGGGACAGGGAGAAAAACTGTTTTTT. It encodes CASSSTGQGEKLFF.

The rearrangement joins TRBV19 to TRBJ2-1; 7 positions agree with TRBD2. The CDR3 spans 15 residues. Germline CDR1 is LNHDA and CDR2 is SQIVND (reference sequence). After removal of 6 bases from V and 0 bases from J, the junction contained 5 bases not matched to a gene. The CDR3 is CASRISGTSYNEQFF. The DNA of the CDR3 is TGTGCCAGTAGGATAAGCGGGACCTCCTACAATGAGCAGTTCTTC.

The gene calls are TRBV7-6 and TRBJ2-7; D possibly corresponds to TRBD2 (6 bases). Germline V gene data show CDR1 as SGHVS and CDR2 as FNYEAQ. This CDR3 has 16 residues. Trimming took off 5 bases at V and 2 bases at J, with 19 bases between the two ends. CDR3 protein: CASSAPEGRDTYEQYF. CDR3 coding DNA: TGTGCCAGCAGCGCCCCGGAGGGGCGTGATACCTACGAGCAGTACTTC.

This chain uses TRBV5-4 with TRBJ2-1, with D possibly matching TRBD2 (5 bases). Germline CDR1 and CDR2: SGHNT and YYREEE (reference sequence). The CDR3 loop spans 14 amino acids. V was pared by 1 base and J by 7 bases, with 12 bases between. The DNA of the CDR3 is TGTGCCAGCAGCTTGCGAGGGCCGGGGAATGAGCAGTTCTTC. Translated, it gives CASSLRGPGNEQFF.

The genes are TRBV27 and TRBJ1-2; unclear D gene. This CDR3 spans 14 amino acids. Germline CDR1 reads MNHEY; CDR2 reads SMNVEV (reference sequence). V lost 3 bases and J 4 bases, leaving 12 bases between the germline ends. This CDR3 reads CASSFGSPSYGYTF. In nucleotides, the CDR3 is TGTGCCAGCAGTTTTGGCTCCCCCTCCTATGGCTACACCTTC.

The CDR3 DNA reads TGTGCCAGCAGTTTCATCGGGACAGGGTGGAATGAGCAGTTCTTC. This encodes CASSFIGTGWNEQFF. V and J are TRBV27 and TRBJ2-1; 9 bases map to TRBD1. V shed 3 bases, J shed 7 bases, and the junction held 7 bases outside the gene matches. The V gene's germline CDR1 is MNHEY and CDR2 SMNVEV (reference sequence). CDR3 length: 15 amino acids.

The CDR3 sequence is CASSELQNNSPLHF. As DNA, the CDR3 is TGTGCCAGCAGTGAACTACAGAATAATTCACCCCTCCACTTT. This sequence joins TRBV2 and TRBJ1-6; no firm D call. The CDR3 consists of 14 residues. V was trimmed by 2 bases and J by 5 bases, leaving 7 bases between them. From germline, CDR1 is SNHLY and CDR2 FYNNEI.